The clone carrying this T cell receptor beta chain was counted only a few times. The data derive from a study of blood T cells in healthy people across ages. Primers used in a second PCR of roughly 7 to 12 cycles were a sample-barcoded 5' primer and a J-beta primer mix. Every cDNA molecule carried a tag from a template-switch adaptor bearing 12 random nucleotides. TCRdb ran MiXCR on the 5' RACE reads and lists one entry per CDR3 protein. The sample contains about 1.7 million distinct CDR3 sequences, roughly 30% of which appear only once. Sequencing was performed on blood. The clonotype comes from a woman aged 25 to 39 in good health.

The CDR3 DNA is TGCGCCAGCAGCCCACAGGGGGCACGTAACTATGGCTACACCTTC. It yields the protein CASSPQGARNYGYTF. The chain has TRBV5-1 and TRBJ1-2, with TRBD1 matching over 9 bases. The CDR3 length is 15 residues. From germline, CDR1 is SGHRS and CDR2 YFSETQ. The ends lost 4 bases at V and 1 base at J; junction bases unmatched: 5.